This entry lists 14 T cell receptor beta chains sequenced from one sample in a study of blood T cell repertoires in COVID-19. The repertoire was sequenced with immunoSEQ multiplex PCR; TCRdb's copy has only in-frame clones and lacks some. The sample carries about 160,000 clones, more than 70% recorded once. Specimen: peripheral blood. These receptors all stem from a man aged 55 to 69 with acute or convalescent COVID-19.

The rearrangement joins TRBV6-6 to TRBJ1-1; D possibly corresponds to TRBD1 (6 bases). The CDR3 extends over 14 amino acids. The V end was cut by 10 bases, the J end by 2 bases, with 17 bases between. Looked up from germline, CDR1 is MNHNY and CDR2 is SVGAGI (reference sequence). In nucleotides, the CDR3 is TGTGCCATTAGGGGTCAGGGGCCCAACACTGAAGCTTTCTTT. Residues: CAIRGQGPNTEAFF.

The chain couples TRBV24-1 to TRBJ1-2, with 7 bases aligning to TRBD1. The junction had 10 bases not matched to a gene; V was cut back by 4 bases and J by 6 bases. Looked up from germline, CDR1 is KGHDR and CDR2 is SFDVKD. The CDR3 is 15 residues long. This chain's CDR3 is CATSDGYIGGDGYTF. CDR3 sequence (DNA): TGTGCCACCAGTGACGGATATATAGGGGGCGATGGCTACACCTTC.

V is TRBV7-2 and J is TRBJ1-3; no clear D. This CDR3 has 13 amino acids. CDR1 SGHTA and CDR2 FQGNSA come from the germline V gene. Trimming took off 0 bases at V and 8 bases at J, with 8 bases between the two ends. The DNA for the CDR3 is TGTGCCAGCAGCTTAGCGCCACTCGACACCATATATTTT. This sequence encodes CASSLAPLDTIYF.

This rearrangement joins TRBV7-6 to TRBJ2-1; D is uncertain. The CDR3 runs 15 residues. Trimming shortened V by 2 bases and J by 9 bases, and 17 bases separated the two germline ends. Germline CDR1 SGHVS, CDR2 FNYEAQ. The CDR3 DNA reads TGTGCCAGCAGCTTATCACGATTCCCCGCTATTGAGCAGTTCTTC. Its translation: CASSLSRFPAIEQFF.

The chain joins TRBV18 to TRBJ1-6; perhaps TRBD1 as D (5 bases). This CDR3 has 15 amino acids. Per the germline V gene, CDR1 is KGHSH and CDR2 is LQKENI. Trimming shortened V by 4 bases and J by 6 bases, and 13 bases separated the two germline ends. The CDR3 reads CASSLTGTANSPLHF. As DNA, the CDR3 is TGTGCCAGCTCACTTACCGGGACTGCTAATTCACCCCTCCACTTT.

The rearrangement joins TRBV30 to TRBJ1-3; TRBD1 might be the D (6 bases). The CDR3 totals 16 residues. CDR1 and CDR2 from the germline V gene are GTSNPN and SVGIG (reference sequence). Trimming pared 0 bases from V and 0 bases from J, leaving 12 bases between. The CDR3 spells CAWSVLTGRSGNTIYF. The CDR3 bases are TGTGCCTGGAGTGTATTGACAGGCCGCTCTGGAAACACCATATATTTT.

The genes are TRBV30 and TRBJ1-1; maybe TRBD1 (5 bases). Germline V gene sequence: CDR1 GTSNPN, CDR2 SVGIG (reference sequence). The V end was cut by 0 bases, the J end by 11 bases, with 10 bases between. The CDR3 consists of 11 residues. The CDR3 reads CAWSVGVTAFF. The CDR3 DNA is TGTGCCTGGAGTGTAGGGGTGACGGCTTTCTTT.

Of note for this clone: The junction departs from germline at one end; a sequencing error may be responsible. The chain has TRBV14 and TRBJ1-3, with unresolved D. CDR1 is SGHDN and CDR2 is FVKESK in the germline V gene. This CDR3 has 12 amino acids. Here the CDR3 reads CASSQGSSGKNF. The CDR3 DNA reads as TGTGCCAGCAGCCAGGGGTCCTCGGGGAAGAATTTT.

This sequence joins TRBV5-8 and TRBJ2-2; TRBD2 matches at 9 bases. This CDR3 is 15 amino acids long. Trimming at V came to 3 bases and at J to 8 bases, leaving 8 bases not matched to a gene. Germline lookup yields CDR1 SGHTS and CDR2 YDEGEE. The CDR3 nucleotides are TGTGCCAGCAGCTCAGACACCACTAGCGGGGGGGAGCTGTTTTTT. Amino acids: CASSSDTTSGGELFF. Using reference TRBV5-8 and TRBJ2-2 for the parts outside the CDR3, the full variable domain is EAGVTQSPTHLIKTRGQQATLRCSPISGHTSVYWYQQALGLGLQFLLWYDEGEERNRGNFPPRFSGRQFPNYSSELNVNALELEDSALYLCASSSDTTSGGELFFGEGSRLTVL.

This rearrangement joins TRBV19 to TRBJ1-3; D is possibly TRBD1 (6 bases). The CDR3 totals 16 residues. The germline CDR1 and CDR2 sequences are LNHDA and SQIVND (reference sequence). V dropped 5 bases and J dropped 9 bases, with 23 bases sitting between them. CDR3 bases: TGTGCCAGTAGTTCCGGCGGGCTGGGACACATAAGCACCATATATTTT. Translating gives CASSSGGLGHISTIYF.

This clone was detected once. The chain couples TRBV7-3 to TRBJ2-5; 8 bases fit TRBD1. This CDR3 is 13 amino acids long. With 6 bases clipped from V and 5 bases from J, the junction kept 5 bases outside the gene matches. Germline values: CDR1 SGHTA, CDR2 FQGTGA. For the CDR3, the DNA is TGTGCCAGCAGTCAGGGGGCTGGGGAGACCCAGTACTTC. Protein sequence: CASSQGAGETQYF.

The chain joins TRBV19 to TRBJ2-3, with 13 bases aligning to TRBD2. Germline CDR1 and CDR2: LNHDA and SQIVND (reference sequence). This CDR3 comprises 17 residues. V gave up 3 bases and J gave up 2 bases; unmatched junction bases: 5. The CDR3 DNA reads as TGTGCCAGTAGTATGCGGACTAGCGGGGGTTCCACAGATACGCAGTATTTT. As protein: CASSMRTSGGSTDTQYF.

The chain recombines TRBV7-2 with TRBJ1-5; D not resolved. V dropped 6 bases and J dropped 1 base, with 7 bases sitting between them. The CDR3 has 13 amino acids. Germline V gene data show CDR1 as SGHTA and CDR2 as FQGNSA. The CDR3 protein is CASSYRSNQPQHF. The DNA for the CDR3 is TGTGCCAGCAGTTACAGAAGCAATCAGCCCCAGCATTTT.

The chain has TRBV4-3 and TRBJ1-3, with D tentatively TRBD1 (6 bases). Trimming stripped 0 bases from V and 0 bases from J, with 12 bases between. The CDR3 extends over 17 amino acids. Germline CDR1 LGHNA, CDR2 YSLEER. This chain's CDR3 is CASSQEGGRFSGNTIYF. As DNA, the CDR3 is TGCGCCAGCAGCCAAGAAGGGGGACGTTTCTCTGGAAACACCATATATTTT.